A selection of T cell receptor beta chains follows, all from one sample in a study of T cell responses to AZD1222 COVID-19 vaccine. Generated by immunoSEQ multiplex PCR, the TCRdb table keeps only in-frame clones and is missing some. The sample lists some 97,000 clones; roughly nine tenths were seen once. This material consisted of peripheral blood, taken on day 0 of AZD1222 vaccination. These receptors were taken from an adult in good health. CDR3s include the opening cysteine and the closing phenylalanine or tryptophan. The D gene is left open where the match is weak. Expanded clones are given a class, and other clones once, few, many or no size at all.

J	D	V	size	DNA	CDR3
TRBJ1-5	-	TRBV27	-	TGTGCCAGCAGTTACCAGGGCAATCAGCCCCAGCATTTT	CASSYQGNQPQHF
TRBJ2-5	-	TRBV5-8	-	TGTGCCAGCAGCCCCCGGGACACAGAGACCCAGTACTTC	CASSPRDTETQYF
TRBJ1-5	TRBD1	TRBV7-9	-	TGTGCCAGCAGCCCGCCCGGACAGGGCATTCAGCCCCAGCATTTT	CASSPPGQGIQPQHF
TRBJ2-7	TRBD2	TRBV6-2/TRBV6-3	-	TGTGCCAGCAGCCGGACTAGCGGGAGGCCCTACGAGCAGTACTTC	CASSRTSGRPYEQYF
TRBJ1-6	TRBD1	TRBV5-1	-	TGCGCCAGCAGCGCCGGGACAGGGCTTTCACCCCTCCACTTT	CASSAGTGLSPLHF
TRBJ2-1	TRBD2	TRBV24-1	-	TGTGCCACCAGTCAAGCGGGAGGGCTCACTGAGCAGTTCTTC	CATSQAGGLTEQFF
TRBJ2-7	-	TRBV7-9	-	TGTGCCAGCAGCCCTCTGGGGGGCTACGAGCAGTACTTC	CASSPLGGYEQYF
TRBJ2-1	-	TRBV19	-	TGTGCCAGTAGTAGGGACCCCTACAATGAGCAGTTCTTC	CASSRDPYNEQFF
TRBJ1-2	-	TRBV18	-	TGTGCCAGCTCACCACCGACAGCTAACTATGGCTACACCTTC	CASSPPTANYGYTF
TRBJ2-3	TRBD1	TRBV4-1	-	TGCGCCAGCAGCCAAAGAGGACAGGGGGCGACAGATACGCAGTATTTT	CASSQRGQGATDTQYF
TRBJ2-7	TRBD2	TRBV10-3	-	TGTGCCACCCTAGCGGGAGGGTCCTCCTACGAGCAGTACTTC	CATLAGGSSYEQYF
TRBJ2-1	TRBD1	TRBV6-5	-	TGTGCCAGCAGTTACCGGGGACAGGGGTTGAGGCATGAGCAGTTCTTC	CASSYRGQGLRHEQFF
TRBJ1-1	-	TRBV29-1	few	TGCAGCGTCGAGGACAGAAACACTGAAGCTTTCTTT	CSVEDRNTEAFF
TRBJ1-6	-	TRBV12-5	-	TGTGCTAGTGGTTTGGTACTCTTGACTGATGGTAATTCACCCCTCCACTTT	CASGLVLLTDGNSPLHF
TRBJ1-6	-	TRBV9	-	TGTGCCAGCAGCTTGGAGCCGTTTAATTCACCCCTCCACTTT	CASSLEPFNSPLHF
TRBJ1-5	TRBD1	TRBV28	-	TGTGCCAGCACCTCCGGACAGGGGGTTGAGCCCCAGCATTTT	CASTSGQGVEPQHF